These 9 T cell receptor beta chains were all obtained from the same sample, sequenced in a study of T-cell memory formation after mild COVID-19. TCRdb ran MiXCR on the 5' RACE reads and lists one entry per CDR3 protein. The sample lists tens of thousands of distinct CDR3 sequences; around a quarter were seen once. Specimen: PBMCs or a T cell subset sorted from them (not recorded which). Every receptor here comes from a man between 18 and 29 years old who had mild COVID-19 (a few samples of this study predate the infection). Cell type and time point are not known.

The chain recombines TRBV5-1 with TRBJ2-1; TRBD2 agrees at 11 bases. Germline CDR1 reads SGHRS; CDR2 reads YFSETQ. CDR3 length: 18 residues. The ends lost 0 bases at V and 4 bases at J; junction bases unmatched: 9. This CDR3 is CASSLVAGGPTPYNEQFF. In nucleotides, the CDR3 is TGCGCCAGCAGCTTGGTAGCGGGGGGGCCCACCCCATACAATGAGCAGTTCTTC.

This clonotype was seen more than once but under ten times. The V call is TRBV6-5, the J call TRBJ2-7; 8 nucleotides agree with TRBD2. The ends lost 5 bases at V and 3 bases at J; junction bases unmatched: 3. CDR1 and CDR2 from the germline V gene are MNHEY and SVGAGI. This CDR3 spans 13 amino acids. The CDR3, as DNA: TGTGCCAGCAGTGTCGGGGGGGGCTACGAGCAGTACTTC. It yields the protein CASSVGGGYEQYF.

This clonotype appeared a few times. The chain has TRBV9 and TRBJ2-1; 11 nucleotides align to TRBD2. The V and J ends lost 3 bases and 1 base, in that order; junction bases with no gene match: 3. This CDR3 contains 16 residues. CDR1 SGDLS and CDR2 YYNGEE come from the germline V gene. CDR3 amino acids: CASSGGTSGSYNEQFF. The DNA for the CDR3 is TGTGCCAGCAGCGGGGGGACTAGCGGATCCTACAATGAGCAGTTCTTC.

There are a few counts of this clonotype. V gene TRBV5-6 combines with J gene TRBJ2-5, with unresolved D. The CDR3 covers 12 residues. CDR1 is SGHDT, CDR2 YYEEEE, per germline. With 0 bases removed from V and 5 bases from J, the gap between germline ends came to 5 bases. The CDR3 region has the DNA TGTGCCAGCAGCTTGGGGACGGAGACCCAGTACTTC. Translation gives CASSLGTETQYF. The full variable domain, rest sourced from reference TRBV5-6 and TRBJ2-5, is DAGVTQSPTHLIKTRGQQVTLRCSPKSGHDTVSWYQQALGQGPQFIFQYYEEEERQRGNFPDRFSGHQFPNYSSELNVNALLLGDSALYLCASSLGTETQYFGPGTRLLVL.

CDR3 region: CASSLAGFGQPQHF. CDR3 DNA: TGTGCCAGCAGTTTAGCAGGGTTCGGTCAGCCCCAGCATTTT. This chain uses TRBV12-3 or TRBV12-4 with TRBJ1-5; D is undetermined. The CDR3 loop spans 14 amino acids. Trimming shortened V by 0 bases and J by 6 bases, and 9 bases separated the two germline ends.

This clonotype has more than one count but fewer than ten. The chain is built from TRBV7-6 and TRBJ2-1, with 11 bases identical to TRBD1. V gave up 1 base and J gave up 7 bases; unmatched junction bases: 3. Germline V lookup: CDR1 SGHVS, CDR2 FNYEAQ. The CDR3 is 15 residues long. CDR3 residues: CASSLVDRGLNEQFF. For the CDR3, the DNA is TGTGCCAGCAGCTTAGTGGACAGGGGGCTAAATGAGCAGTTCTTC.

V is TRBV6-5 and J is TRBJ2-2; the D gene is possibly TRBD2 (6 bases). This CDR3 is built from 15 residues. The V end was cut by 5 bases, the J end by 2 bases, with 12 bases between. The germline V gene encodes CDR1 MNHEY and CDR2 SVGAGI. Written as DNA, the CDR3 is TGTGCCAGCAGTGGGACTGAATATAACACCGGGGAGCTGTTTTTT. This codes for CASSGTEYNTGELFF.

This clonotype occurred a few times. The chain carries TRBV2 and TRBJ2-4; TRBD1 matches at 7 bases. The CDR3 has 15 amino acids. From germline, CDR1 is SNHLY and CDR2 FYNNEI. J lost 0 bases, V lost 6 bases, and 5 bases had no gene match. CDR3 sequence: CASRGTVLAKNIQYF. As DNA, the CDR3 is TGTGCCAGCAGGGGGACAGTCTTAGCCAAAAACATTCAGTACTTC.

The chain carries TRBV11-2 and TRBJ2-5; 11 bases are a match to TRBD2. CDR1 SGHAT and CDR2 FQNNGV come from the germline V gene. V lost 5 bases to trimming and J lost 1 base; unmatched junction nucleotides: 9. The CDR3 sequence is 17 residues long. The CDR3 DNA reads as TGTGCCAGCAGCGCCACGTCCCTAGCGGGGGGCCAAGAGACCCAGTACTTC. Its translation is CASSATSLAGGQETQYF.